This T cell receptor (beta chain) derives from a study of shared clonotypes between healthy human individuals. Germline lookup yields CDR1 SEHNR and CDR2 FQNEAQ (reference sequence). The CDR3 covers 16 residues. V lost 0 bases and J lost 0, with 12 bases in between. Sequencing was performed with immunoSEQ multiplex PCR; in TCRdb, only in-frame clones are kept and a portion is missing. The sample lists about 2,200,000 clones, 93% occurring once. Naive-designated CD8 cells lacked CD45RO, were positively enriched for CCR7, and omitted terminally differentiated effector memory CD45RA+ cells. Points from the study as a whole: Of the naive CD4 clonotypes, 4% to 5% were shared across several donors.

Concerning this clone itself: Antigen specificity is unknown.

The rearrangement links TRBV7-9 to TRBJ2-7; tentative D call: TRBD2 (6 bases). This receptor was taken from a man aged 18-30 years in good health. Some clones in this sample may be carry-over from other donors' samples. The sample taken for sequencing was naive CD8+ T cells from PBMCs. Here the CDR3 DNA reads TGTGCCAGCAGCTTAGCGCCCGGGACTGACTCCTACGAGCAGTACTTC. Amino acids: CASSLAPGTDSYEQYF. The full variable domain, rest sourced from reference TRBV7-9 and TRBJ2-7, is DTGVSQNPRHKITKRGQNVTFRCDPISEHNRLYWYRQTLGQGPEFLTYFQNEAQLEKSRLLSDRFSAERPKGSFSTLEIQRTEQGDSAMYLCASSLAPGTDSYEQYFGPGTRLTVT.